This T cell receptor beta chain was identified in a study of cytomegalovirus exposure and HLA in healthy donors. The study ran its PCR with 60 Vbeta and 13 Jbeta primers. TCRdb keeps only in-frame clones here, not all; method: immunoSEQ multiplex PCR. Among approximately 100,000 clones listed, 69% were seen once. Of note for this clone: Its target is unknown.

Notes on the study in general: The sole available immune exposure information was CMV serostatus.

This CDR3 region has 15 residues. Germline V gene sequence: CDR1 SNHLY, CDR2 FYNNEI. Sequenced: PBMCs. This receptor was taken from a woman aged 70 to 79 in good health and CMV-seropositive. The V gene is TRBV2, the J gene TRBJ2-3, with TRBD2 matching 12 bases. The CDR3 nucleotides read TGTGCTTGCCGGCTAGCGGGGGGGCCAGTCCATACGCAGTATTTT. Translation gives CACRLAGGPVHTQYF.